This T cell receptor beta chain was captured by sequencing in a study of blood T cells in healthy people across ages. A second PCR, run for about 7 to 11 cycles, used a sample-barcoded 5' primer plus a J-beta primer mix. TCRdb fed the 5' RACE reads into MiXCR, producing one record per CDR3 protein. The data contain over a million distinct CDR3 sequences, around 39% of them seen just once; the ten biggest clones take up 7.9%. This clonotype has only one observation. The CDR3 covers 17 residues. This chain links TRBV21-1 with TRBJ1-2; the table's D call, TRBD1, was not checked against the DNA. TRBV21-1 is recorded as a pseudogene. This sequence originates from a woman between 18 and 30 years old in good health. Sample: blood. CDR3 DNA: TGTGCCAGCAGTATGGACCAGGGCTCCCACCCTTTCTATGGCTACACCTTC. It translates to CASSMDQGSHPFYGYTF.